One sample yielded the 25 T cell receptor beta chains listed below, sequenced in a study of T-cell memory formation after mild COVID-19. TCRdb re-called the 5' RACE reads through MiXCR, storing one row per CDR3 protein. The sample lists 500,000 to 600,000 distinct CDR3 sequences, about 20% seen once, with around 12% in the top ten. Sequences were obtained from PBMCs or a T cell subset sorted from them (not recorded which). These receptors were collected from an adult woman who had mild COVID-19 (a few samples of this study predate the infection). Cell type and time point are not known.

This clonotype was recorded many times. This sequence joins TRBV7-3 and TRBJ2-3; no clear D gene. Trimming took 5 bases from V and 2 from J, leaving 11 bases between them. The CDR3 totals 14 residues. Germline CDR1 is SGHTA and CDR2 is FQGTGA. Here the CDR3 DNA reads TGTGCCAGCAGCACCGGTGGGAACACAGATACGCAGTATTTT. Translated: CASSTGGNTDTQYF.

The V and J genes are TRBV12-3 or TRBV12-4 and TRBJ2-1; D is possibly TRBD2 (5 bases). V lost 0 bases and J 3 bases, leaving 6 bases between the germline ends. The CDR3 covers 14 residues. This CDR3 reads CASSLASVYNEQFF. The CDR3 nucleotides are TGTGCCAGCAGTTTAGCTAGCGTCTACAATGAGCAGTTCTTC.

The chain employs TRBV5-1 and TRBJ1-2; the D is unclear. Germline V gives CDR1 SGHRS, CDR2 YFSETQ. Trimming took 1 base from V and 7 from J, leaving 23 bases between them. This CDR3 contains 17 residues. CDR3 loop: CASSLYAFTDGPAGYTF. In nucleotides, the CDR3 is TGCGCCAGCAGCTTGTACGCGTTTACCGACGGTCCTGCTGGCTACACCTTC. The full variable domain, its missing parts supplied by reference TRBV5-1 and TRBJ1-2, is KAGVTQTPRYLIKTRGQQVTLSCSPISGHRSVSWYQQTPGQGLQFLFEYFSETQRNKGNFPGRFSGRQFSNSRSEMNVSTLELGDSALYLCASSLYAFTDGPAGYTFGSGTRLTVV.

The V gene is TRBV5-8, the J gene TRBJ2-7, with D unclear. This CDR3 has 13 amino acids. The germline gives CDR1 SGHTS, CDR2 YDEGEE. V was clipped by 4 bases and J by 7 bases, with 15 bases between them. DNA for the CDR3: TGTGCCAGCAGCCCCCGGCAGTCGAGGGAGCAGTACTTC. Amino acids: CASSPRQSREQYF.

This clonotype was counted only a few times. The chain joins TRBV9 to TRBJ1-5; D call uncertain. This CDR3 has 12 amino acids. The germline CDR1 and CDR2 sequences are SGDLS and YYNGEE. V was pared by 7 bases and J by 6 bases, with 11 bases between. In DNA, the CDR3 is TGTGCCAGCCGGTCAAAATGTCAGCCCCAGCATTTT. Amino acids: CASRSKCQPQHF.

This clonotype was found once. The gene calls are TRBV4-1 and TRBJ1-2; 8 bases map to TRBD1. J gave up 5 bases and V 4 bases, and 9 bases lay outside the gene matches. Per germline, CDR1 MGHRA and CDR2 YSYEKL. The CDR3 consists of 15 residues. The chain's CDR3 is CASSPPDRDSYGYTF. The CDR3 nucleotides read TGCGCCAGCAGCCCTCCGGACAGGGATAGTTATGGCTACACCTTC.

This clonotype was seen ten or more times. Relative to the germline gene, one junction end is altered; a read error may explain this. The V call is TRBV5-1, the J call TRBJ2-2; 7 bases map to TRBD1. The V gene's germline CDR1 is SGHRS and CDR2 YFSETQ. The CDR3 has 16 residues. The CDR3 loop is CASSLTGTANTGELFF. DNA for the CDR3: TGTGCCAGCAGCTTGACCGGGACAGCGAACACCGGGGAGCTGTTTTTT. Looking up the rest from reference TRBV5-1 and TRBJ2-2 gives the full variable domain: KAGVTQTPRYLIKTRGQQVTLSCSPISGHRSVSWYQQTPGQGLQFLFEYFSETQRNKGNFPGRFSGRQFSNSRSEMNVSTLELGDSALYLCASSLTGTANTGELFFGEGSRLTVL.

The V gene is TRBV24-1, the J gene TRBJ1-1, with D maybe TRBD1 (6 bases). CDR3 length: 12 residues. V shed 5 bases and J shed 11 bases, with 14 bases lying between them. Germline CDR1 reads KGHDR; CDR2 reads SFDVKD. CDR3 in DNA: TGTGCCACCAGTGGCCTAACAGGGACGGCTTTCTTT. It specifies CATSGLTGTAFF.

The chain employs TRBV12-3 or TRBV12-4 and TRBJ2-1; no reliable D call. The V and J ends lost 2 bases and 3 bases respectively, with 11 bases between them. The CDR3 length is 15 residues. Here the CDR3 reads CASSLIGGLYNEQFF. CDR3 DNA sequence: TGTGCCAGCAGTTTAATCGGCGGCCTCTACAATGAGCAGTTCTTC.

This CDR3 reads CATSGSSWQPQHF. DNA of the CDR3: TGTGCCACCAGTGGTTCGTCCTGGCAGCCCCAGCATTTT. This chain joins TRBV24-1 and TRBJ1-5, with D uncertain. Trimming removed 5 bases from V and 7 bases from J, with 11 bases in between. This CDR3 contains 13 residues. The V gene's germline CDR1 is KGHDR and CDR2 SFDVKD.

This clonotype has just a few counts. The chain employs TRBV20-1 and TRBJ2-1; TRBD2 matches at 15 bases. The CDR3 contains 15 residues. Trimming at V came to 3 bases and at J to 12 bases, leaving 9 bases not matched to a gene. CDR1 DFQATT and CDR2 SNEGSKA come from the germline V gene (reference sequence). DNA for the CDR3: TGCAGTGCTAGGCCCTCGGGACTAGCGGGAGGTTCGCAGTTCTTC. It encodes CSARPSGLAGGSQFF.

The J gene is TRBJ2-2, the V gene TRBV5-1, with D perhaps matching TRBD1 (6 bases). V dropped 1 base and J dropped 7 bases, with 23 bases sitting between them. The CDR3 contains 18 residues. Germline CDR1 reads SGHRS; CDR2 reads YFSETQ. CDR3 sequence: CASSLHPRRDTLGGELFF. DNA for the CDR3: TGCGCCAGCAGCTTGCATCCCAGACGGGACACCCTGGGCGGGGAGCTGTTTTTT.

This clonotype came up many times. The chain couples TRBV5-4 to TRBJ1-1; D unclear. Per germline, CDR1 SGHNT and CDR2 YYREEE (reference sequence). V lost 3 bases, J lost 0 bases, and 9 bases lay in between. The CDR3 contains 14 residues. CDR3 sequence reads: CASSSNWLNTEAFF. The CDR3 bases are TGTGCCAGCAGCTCGAATTGGTTGAACACTGAAGCTTTCTTT.

This rearrangement joins TRBV6-1 to TRBJ2-3; D possibly corresponds to TRBD2 (5 bases). From germline, CDR1 is MNHNS and CDR2 SASEGT. CDR3 size: 14 residues. The CDR3 DNA reads TGTGCTATTGACCACGCGGGTCCCACAGATACGCAGTATTTT. It is translated as CAIDHAGPTDTQYF.

In this sample, this clonotype turned up a few times. CDR3 nucleotides: TGTGCCAGCAGTTCTCTCTCCAGGGGGACGGTCAATGAGCAGTTCTTC. Translated, it gives CASSSLSRGTVNEQFF. This rearrangement joins TRBV27 to TRBJ2-1, with 7 bases lining up with TRBD1. Germline CDR1 is MNHEY and CDR2 is SMNVEV (reference sequence). J lost 6 bases, V lost 4 bases, and 12 bases had no gene match. CDR3 length: 16 residues.

This clonotype has only a few counts. CDR3 region: CASSQVLETSGDNEQFF. DNA for the CDR3: TGTGCCAGCAGCCAAGTCCTAGAAACTAGCGGGGACAATGAGCAGTTCTTC. The genes are TRBV3-1 and TRBJ2-1, with TRBD2 matching 10 bases. V trimming: 1 base; J trimming: 5 bases; junction bases outside the gene matches: 8. CDR1 is LGHDT and CDR2 is YNNKEL in the germline V gene (reference sequence). The CDR3 runs to 17 residues.

This clonotype showed up just a few times. The rearrangement uses TRBV3-1 and TRBJ2-2, with a weak D call TRBD2 (6 bases). V lost 0 bases to trimming and J lost 3 bases, with 14 bases between them. CDR3 size: 17 residues. Looked up from germline, CDR1 is LGHDT and CDR2 is YNNKEL (reference sequence). Here the CDR3 reads CASSQDLPGGYTGELFF. CDR3 nucleotides: TGTGCCAGCAGCCAAGATCTTCCAGGAGGGTACACCGGGGAGCTGTTTTTT.

The chain joins TRBV15 to TRBJ1-5; 7 bases agree with TRBD1. This CDR3 has 15 amino acids. CDR1 is LNHNV, CDR2 YYDKDF, per germline (reference sequence). After removal of 5 bases from V and 3 bases from J, the junction contained 7 bases not matched to a gene. This CDR3 is CATSDGRGINQPQHF. In nucleotides, the CDR3 is TGTGCCACCAGCGACGGCAGGGGGATCAATCAGCCCCAGCATTTT.

CDR3 nucleotide sequence: TGTGCCAGCTCACAGGAGCTGAACACTGAAGCTTTCTTT. It translates to CASSQELNTEAFF. This chain links TRBV18 with TRBJ1-1; D call uncertain. CDR1 KGHSH and CDR2 LQKENI come from the germline V gene. V was pared by 4 bases and J by 0 bases, with 6 bases between. This CDR3 comprises 13 residues.

This chain connects TRBV5-1 to TRBJ2-1; 8 bases match TRBD2. The CDR3 runs to 13 residues. V was clipped by 6 bases and J by 7 bases; unmatched bases: 6. Germline V gene lookup returns CDR1 SGHRS and CDR2 YFSETQ. The CDR3 DNA follows: TGCGCCAGCACCTCGCCGGGGGGGAATGAGCAGTTCTTC. Amino acid sequence: CASTSPGGNEQFF.

In this sample, this clonotype turned up a few times. The rearrangement joins TRBV5-1 to TRBJ2-3; D is tentatively TRBD1 or TRBD2 (6 bases each). CDR1 and CDR2 (germline): SGHRS, YFSETQ. V dropped 1 base and J dropped 0 bases, with 9 bases sitting between them. This CDR3 is 15 amino acids long. CDR3 region: CASSLTGTSTDTQYF. In DNA, the CDR3 is TGCGCCAGCAGCTTGACAGGGACTAGCACAGATACGCAGTATTTT.

This clonotype has a handful of counts. CDR3 protein: CASSLMSQGGRETTDTQYF. CDR3 nucleotide sequence: TGTGCCAGCAGCTTAATGAGTCAGGGGGGCCGGGAGACCACAGATACGCAGTATTTT. The J gene is TRBJ2-3, the V gene TRBV7-3; TRBD1 might be the D (7 bases). Germline CDR1 reads SGHTA; CDR2 reads FQGTGA. The CDR3 loop spans 19 amino acids. V was cut by 1 base and J by 2 bases, with 22 bases left in between.

This clonotype turned up a few times. CDR3 in amino acids: CASRGAMLRTQYF. In DNA, the CDR3 is TGCGCCAGCAGGGGGGCGATGCTAAGGACCCAGTACTTC. J is TRBJ2-5 and V is TRBV10-2; tentatively, D is TRBD1 (6 bases). The CDR3 is made up of 13 amino acids. In germline, CDR1 is WSHSY, CDR2 SAAADI. V was pared by 6 bases and J by 7 bases, with 15 bases between.

The chain is built from TRBV5-4 and TRBJ2-1; D is ambiguous. Per germline, CDR1 SGHNT and CDR2 YYREEE (reference sequence). This CDR3 is built from 14 residues. V was cut by 2 bases and J by 5 bases, with 11 bases left in between. CDR3 loop: CASSLPALNNEQFF. In DNA form, the CDR3 reads TGTGCCAGCAGCTTACCGGCCCTAAACAATGAGCAGTTCTTC.

This clonotype was detected a few times. J is TRBJ2-5 and V is TRBV9; 9 nucleotides align to TRBD1. Germline CDR1 reads SGDLS; CDR2 reads YYNGEE. Trimming removed 3 bases from V and 4 bases from J; junction bases left unmatched: 10. This CDR3 contains 16 residues. The CDR3 loop reads CASSGMTGGKGETQYF. The CDR3 DNA reads as TGTGCCAGCAGCGGGATGACAGGGGGGAAAGGAGAGACCCAGTACTTC.